The 21 T cell receptor beta chains listed next were all sequenced from one sample in a study of blood T cell repertoires in COVID-19. The data were produced by immunoSEQ multiplex PCR, yet TCRdb's version contains in-frame clones alone and is incomplete. The sample includes hundreds of thousands of clones, around 83% of them seen just once. Sample: PBMCs or T cells enriched from blood (not recorded which). The receptors shown here come from a man in his forties or fifties who had been exposed to COVID-19.

V gene TRBV30 combines with J gene TRBJ1-2; D remains ambiguous. This CDR3 has 14 residues. Germline CDR1 reads GTSNPN; CDR2 reads SVGIG (reference sequence). Trimming removed 0 bases at V and 4 bases at J, with 12 bases between. The CDR3 region is CAWSVGEVFYGYTF. CDR3 nucleotides: TGTGCCTGGAGTGTCGGGGAAGTCTTCTATGGCTACACCTTC.

This clone was observed a few times. The chain employs TRBV14 and TRBJ1-6, with a weak D call TRBD1 (5 bases). Germline V gives CDR1 SGHDN, CDR2 FVKESK. V was trimmed by 4 bases and J by 9 bases, leaving 13 bases between them. The CDR3 length is 14 residues. This CDR3 reads CASSLTVESSPLHF. The CDR3 region has the DNA TGTGCCAGCAGCCTGACAGTAGAAAGTTCACCCCTCCACTTT. The variable domain in full, with the rest retrieved from reference TRBV14 and TRBJ1-6, is EAGVTQFPSHSVIEKGQTVTLRCDPISGHDNLYWYRRVMGKEIKFLLHFVKESKQDESGMPNNRFLAERTGGTYSTLKVQPAELEDSGVYFCASSLTVESSPLHFGNGTRLTVT.

The chain employs TRBV14 and TRBJ2-5; TRBD2 agrees at 14 bases. This CDR3 contains 20 residues. CDR1 is SGHDN, CDR2 FVKESK, per germline. J gave up 4 bases and V 0 bases, and 13 bases lay outside the gene matches. CDR3 protein: CASSQDLSRLAGGPGETQYF. CDR3 nucleotides: TGTGCCAGCAGCCAAGATCTGTCGCGACTAGCGGGAGGGCCGGGAGAGACCCAGTACTTC. Full variable domain (remainder filled in from reference TRBV14 and TRBJ2-5): EAGVTQFPSHSVIEKGQTVTLRCDPISGHDNLYWYRRVMGKEIKFLLHFVKESKQDESGMPNNRFLAERTGGTYSTLKVQPAELEDSGVYFCASSQDLSRLAGGPGETQYFGPGTRLLVL.

V and J are TRBV10-2 and TRBJ2-2; weak D call: TRBD2 (5 bases). The CDR3 has 16 residues. CDR1 and CDR2 from the germline V gene are WSHSY and SAAADI. The V end was cut by 3 bases, the J end by 4 bases, with 15 bases between. CDR3 coding DNA: TGCGCCAGCAGTGATCAATCACTAGTCCCCACCGGGGAGCTGTTTTTT. It yields the protein CASSDQSLVPTGELFF.

This clone was picked up one time. The chain combines TRBV7-9 with TRBJ2-5; D may be TRBD1 (6 bases). The V end lost 2 bases, the J end lost 4 bases, and 26 bases lay between the germline ends. The CDR3 is 19 amino acids. Per the germline V gene, CDR1 is SEHNR and CDR2 is FQNEAQ (reference sequence). The CDR3: CASSLRGTGGRPLTETQYF. As DNA, the CDR3 is TGTGCCAGCAGCTTAAGGGGGACCGGCGGCAGACCACTAACAGAGACCCAGTACTTC.

The gene calls are TRBV6-5 and TRBJ1-3; D is unclear. Per germline, CDR1 MNHEY and CDR2 SVGAGI. This CDR3 is 15 amino acids long. V dropped 0 bases and J dropped 2 bases, with 8 bases sitting between them. The DNA for the CDR3 is TGTGCCAGCAGTTACTCTGCGCTACCTGGAAACACCATATATTTT. It codes for CASSYSALPGNTIYF.

There are a few counts of this clone. This chain connects TRBV15 to TRBJ1-2; no reliable D call. V was pared by 3 bases and J by 0 bases, with 11 bases between. This CDR3 contains 15 residues. Germline CDR1 is LNHNV and CDR2 is YYDKDF (reference sequence). The CDR3 here is CATSSETVANYGYTF. CDR3 nucleotides: TGTGCCACCAGCAGCGAAACAGTAGCTAACTATGGCTACACCTTC.

The chain recombines TRBV12-3 or TRBV12-4 with TRBJ1-5, with D possibly being TRBD1 (6 bases). V lost 8 bases and J 7 bases, leaving 12 bases between the germline ends. The CDR3 runs to 12 residues. CDR3 residues: CASGDMPQPQHF. CDR3 DNA sequence: TGTGCCAGCGGGGACATGCCCCAGCCCCAGCATTTT.

The CDR3 here is CASSRQYNEQFF. DNA for the CDR3: TGTGCCAGCAGCCGACAGTACAATGAGCAGTTCTTC. The gene calls are TRBV14 and TRBJ2-1; D perhaps matches TRBD1 (5 bases). The CDR3 runs 12 residues. Looked up from germline, CDR1 is SGHDN and CDR2 is FVKESK. V gave up 4 bases and J gave up 4 bases, with 5 bases separating them.

This sequence joins TRBV7-2 and TRBJ2-1, with D possibly being TRBD2 (5 bases). The CDR3 runs 15 residues. The germline CDR1 and CDR2 sequences are SGHTA and FQGNSA. Trimming removed 0 bases from V and 9 bases from J, with 15 bases in between. The CDR3 sequence: CASSLALVIRGEQFF. The CDR3 DNA reads as TGTGCCAGCAGCTTAGCGTTAGTCATACGGGGTGAGCAGTTCTTC.

J is TRBJ2-5 and V is TRBV10-2, with 7 bases that match TRBD2. The germline V gene encodes CDR1 WSHSY and CDR2 SAAADI. The CDR3 loop spans 13 amino acids. V gave up 6 bases and J gave up 2 bases; unmatched junction bases: 3. This chain's CDR3 is CASSGRSQETQYF. The CDR3 DNA reads as TGCGCCAGCAGCGGGAGGTCACAAGAGACCCAGTACTTC.

This clone was seen a few times. The chain couples TRBV9 to TRBJ1-1, with 8 bases matching TRBD1. After removal of 4 bases from V and 2 bases from J, the junction contained 16 bases not matched to a gene. Germline V gives CDR1 SGDLS, CDR2 YYNGEE. This CDR3 has 18 amino acids. CDR3 coding DNA: TGTGCCAGCAGCCCGATGGGGCAGGGGGCGCGAGGAAACACTGAAGCTTTCTTT. Residues: CASSPMGQGARGNTEAFF.

Only a few counts were recorded for this clone. This chain joins TRBV18 and TRBJ1-1, with D possibly matching TRBD1 (5 bases). This CDR3 is 12 amino acids long. Trimming removed 6 bases from V and 7 bases from J, with 12 bases in between. CDR1 and CDR2 from the germline V gene are KGHSH and LQKENI. The CDR3 spells CASSAREIEAFF. For the CDR3, the DNA is TGTGCCAGCTCGGCCAGGGAAATTGAAGCTTTCTTT.

The rearrangement links TRBV24-1 to TRBJ1-5; tentatively, D is TRBD1 (6 bases). Per germline, CDR1 KGHDR and CDR2 SFDVKD. The CDR3 sequence is 15 residues long. Trimming left V 3 bases short and J 10 bases short, with 18 bases between. The CDR3 DNA sequence: TGTGCCACCAGTGATCAAGGGGGACCCGAAGGCCCCCAGCATTTT. The encoded protein is CATSDQGGPEGPQHF.

The chain joins TRBV11-2 to TRBJ1-6, with TRBD1 matching over 7 bases. CDR1 SGHAT and CDR2 FQNNGV come from the germline V gene. The CDR3 is 18 residues long. V trimming: 5 bases; J trimming: 1 base; junction bases outside the gene matches: 11. The chain's CDR3 is CASSLPTQGRSYNSPLHF. The CDR3 bases are TGTGCCAGCAGCCTACCCACACAGGGGAGGTCCTATAATTCACCCCTCCACTTT.

This rearrangement joins TRBV7-6 to TRBJ2-7; D possibly corresponds to TRBD1 (5 bases). Trimming stripped 0 bases from V and 4 bases from J, with 16 bases between. The CDR3 has 16 residues. CDR1 is SGHVS and CDR2 is FNYEAQ in the germline V gene. The CDR3 nucleotides are TGTGCCAGCAGCTTAGCGCTTAGGCAGGGAATTTACGAGCAGTACTTC. Its protein product is CASSLALRQGIYEQYF.

This clone was found once. The J gene is TRBJ1-5, the V gene TRBV15; no firm D call. Between the trimmed V and J ends, which lost 0 bases and 9 bases, there was a span of 12 bases. The CDR3 has 14 amino acids. CDR1 is LNHNV, CDR2 YYDKDF, per germline (reference sequence). The DNA of the CDR3 is TGTGCCACCAGCAGAGAGAGGAGTAATGGGCCCCAGCATTTT. Amino acid sequence: CATSRERSNGPQHF.

The chain joins TRBV5-5 to TRBJ2-5; D possibly corresponds to TRBD2 (6 bases). The CDR3 runs 15 residues. CDR1 and CDR2 from the germline V gene are SGHKS and YYEKEE (reference sequence). The V end was cut by 2 bases, the J end by 5 bases, with 16 bases between. In DNA, the CDR3 is TGTGCCAGCAGCTTTCAGCCGGGAGTAGTGGAGACCCAGTACTTC. Amino acids: CASSFQPGVVETQYF.

This chain uses TRBV5-4 with TRBJ1-5; tentative D call: TRBD1 (5 bases). Between the trimmed V and J ends, which lost 4 bases and 3 bases, there was a span of 8 bases. This CDR3 contains 13 residues. The V gene's germline CDR1 is SGHNT and CDR2 YYREEE (reference sequence). CDR3: CASSVDINQPQHF. CDR3 DNA: TGTGCCAGCAGCGTGGACATCAATCAGCCCCAGCATTTT.

The J gene is TRBJ1-5, the V gene TRBV18; D is uncertain. This CDR3 comprises 15 residues. Germline CDR1 KGHSH, CDR2 LQKENI. V shed 2 bases and J shed 0 bases, with 8 bases lying between them. CDR3 loop: CASSPARNSNQPQHF. The CDR3 nucleotides are TGTGCCAGCTCACCAGCCAGAAATAGCAATCAGCCCCAGCATTTT.

The chain recombines TRBV10-3 with TRBJ2-7; 10 bases are a match to TRBD2. CDR3 length: 14 residues. V was clipped by 10 bases and J by 5 bases; unmatched bases: 11. Germline V CDR1 and CDR2: ENHRY, SYGVKD. The CDR3 is CATERTSGIHEQYF. In nucleotides, the CDR3 is TGTGCCACCGAGCGGACTAGCGGTATCCACGAGCAGTACTTC.